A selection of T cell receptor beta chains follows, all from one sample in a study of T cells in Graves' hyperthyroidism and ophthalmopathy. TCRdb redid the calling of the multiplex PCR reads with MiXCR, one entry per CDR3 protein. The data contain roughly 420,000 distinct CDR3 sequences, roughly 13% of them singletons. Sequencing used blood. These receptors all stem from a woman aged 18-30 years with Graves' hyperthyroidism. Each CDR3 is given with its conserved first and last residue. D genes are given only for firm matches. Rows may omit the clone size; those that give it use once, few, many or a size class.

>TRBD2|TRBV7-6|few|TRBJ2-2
CASSLDPPSGRGTNTGELFF
TGTGCCAGCAGCTTAGACCCTCCTAGCGGGAGGGGTACGAACACCGGGGAGCTGTTTTTT
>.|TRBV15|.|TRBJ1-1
CATTADGFMNTEAFF
TGTGCCACCACTGCGGACGGCTTCATGAACACTGAAGCTTTCTTT
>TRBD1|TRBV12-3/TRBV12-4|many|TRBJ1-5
CASSLGGQGLYQPQHF
TGTGCCAGCAGTTTGGGAGGACAGGGGCTCTATCAGCCCCAGCATTTT
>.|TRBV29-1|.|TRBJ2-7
CSVVVDEQYF
TGCAGCGTTGTAGTGGACGAGCAGTACTTC
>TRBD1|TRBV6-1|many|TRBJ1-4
CASSRGTGAGNEKLFF
TGTGCCAGCAGTAGAGGGACAGGCGCGGGTAATGAAAAACTGTTTTTT
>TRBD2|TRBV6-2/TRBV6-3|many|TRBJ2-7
CASSPGLPSYEQYF
TGTGCCAGCAGCCCGGGACTACCGAGCTACGAGCAGTACTTC
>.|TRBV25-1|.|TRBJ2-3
CASSESGYSSTDTQYF
TGTGCCAGCAGTGAATCGGGCTACTCTAGCACAGATACGCAGTATTTT
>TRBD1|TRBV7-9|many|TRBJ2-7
CASSKNLGQRYEQYF
TGTGCCAGCAGCAAGAACCTGGGACAGCGATACGAGCAGTACTTC
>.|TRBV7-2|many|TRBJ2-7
CASSLGSGQGEQYF
TGTGCCAGCAGCTTAGGGTCAGGGCAGGGCGAGCAGTACTTC
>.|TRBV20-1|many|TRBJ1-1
CSAGSLKNTEAFF
TGCAGTGCCGGGTCCCTAAAAAACACTGAAGCTTTCTTT
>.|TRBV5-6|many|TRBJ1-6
CASTLGDLGSPLHF
TGTGCCAGCACCCTGGGGGATCTTGGTTCACCCCTCCACTTT
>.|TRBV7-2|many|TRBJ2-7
CASSLIGGPRTRDIGEQYF
TGTGCCAGCAGCTTAATTGGGGGGCCCCGGACGAGGGACATTGGCGAGCAGTACTTC
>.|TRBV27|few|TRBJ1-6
CASSLSGVSPLHF
TGTGCCAGCAGTTTATCCGGGGTTTCACCCCTCCACTTT
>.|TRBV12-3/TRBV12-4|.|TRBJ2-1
CASSLSRAYEQFF
TGTGCCAGCAGTTTATCCAGGGCCTATGAGCAGTTCTTC
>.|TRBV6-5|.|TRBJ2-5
CASSTSFLAETQYF
TGTGCCAGCAGTACCTCGTTCTTAGCGGAGACCCAGTACTTC
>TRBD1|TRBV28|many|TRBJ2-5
CASSFHWDRDQETQYF
TGTGCCAGCAGTTTCCATTGGGACAGGGACCAAGAGACCCAGTACTTC
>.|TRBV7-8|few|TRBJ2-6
CASSWERERFSGANVLTF
TGTGCCAGCAGCTGGGAGAGGGAGCGGTTCTCTGGGGCCAACGTCCTGACTTTC
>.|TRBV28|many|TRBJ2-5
CASSPSLFGWEETQYF
TGTGCCAGCAGTCCCTCCCTTTTCGGGTGGGAAGAGACCCAGTACTTC
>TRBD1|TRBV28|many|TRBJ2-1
CASSLVGGQAYNEQFF
TGTGCCAGCAGTTTAGTGGGTGGACAGGCCTACAATGAGCAGTTCTTC
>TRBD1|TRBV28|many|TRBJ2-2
CASSLAGTAGMAGELFF
TGTGCCAGCAGCTTAGCCGGGACAGCCGGTATGGCCGGGGAGCTGTTTTTT
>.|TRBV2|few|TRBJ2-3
CASSELGFIGDTQYF
TGTGCCAGCAGTGAACTGGGGTTCATTGGAGATACGCAGTATTTT
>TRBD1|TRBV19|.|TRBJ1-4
CASSTHRDRADNEKLFF
TGTGCCAGTAGTACACATCGGGACAGGGCGGATAATGAAAAACTGTTTTTT
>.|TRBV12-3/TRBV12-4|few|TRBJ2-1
CASSSVDNGQFF
TGTGCCAGCAGTTCAGTGGACAATGGGCAGTTCTTC
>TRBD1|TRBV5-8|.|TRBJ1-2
CASSYRGGNGYTF
TGTGCCAGCAGCTACAGGGGTGGTAATGGCTACACCTTC
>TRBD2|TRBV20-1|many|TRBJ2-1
CSARLAGGGYNEQFF
TGCAGTGCTAGACTAGCGGGGGGGGGGTACAATGAGCAGTTCTTC
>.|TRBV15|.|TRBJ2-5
CATSRDAETQYF
TGTGCCACCAGCAGAGATGCGGAGACCCAGTACTTC
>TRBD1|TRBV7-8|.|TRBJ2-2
CASSRRDRTTGELFF
TGTGCCAGCAGCCGCCGGGACAGGACGACCGGGGAGCTGTTTTTT
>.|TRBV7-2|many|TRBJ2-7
CASSLSANSYEQYF
TGTGCCAGCAGCTTATCAGCCAACTCCTACGAGCAGTACTTC
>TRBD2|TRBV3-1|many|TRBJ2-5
CASSFWGSGYQETQYF
TGTGCCAGCAGCTTCTGGGGTAGCGGGTACCAAGAGACCCAGTACTTC
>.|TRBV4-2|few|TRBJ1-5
CASNHQGQPQHF
TGTGCCAGCAACCATCAGGGACAGCCCCAGCATTTT
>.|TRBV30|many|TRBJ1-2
CAWSVGPDYGYTF
TGTGCCTGGAGTGTAGGTCCGGACTATGGCTACACCTTC
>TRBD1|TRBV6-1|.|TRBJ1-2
CASSPRTGNYGYTF
TGTGCCAGCAGTCCTCGGACAGGGAACTATGGCTACACCTTC
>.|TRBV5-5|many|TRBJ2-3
CASSLEAITQYF
TGTGCCAGCAGCTTGGAGGCTATAACGCAGTATTTT
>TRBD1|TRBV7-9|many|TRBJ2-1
CASSRTGGFEQFF
TGTGCCAGCAGCCGGACAGGGGGCTTTGAGCAGTTCTTC
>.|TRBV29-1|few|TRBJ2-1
CSVLGGNEQFF
TGCAGCGTGCTAGGGGGGAATGAGCAGTTCTTC
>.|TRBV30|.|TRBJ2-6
CAWSQLTPSGANVLTF
TGTGCCTGGAGTCAGCTTACCCCCTCTGGGGCCAACGTCCTGACTTTC
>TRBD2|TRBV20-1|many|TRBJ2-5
CSARLAGAGAQYF
TGCAGTGCTAGGCTAGCGGGGGCCGGGGCCCAGTACTTC
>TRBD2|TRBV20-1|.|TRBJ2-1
CSAGLAGGYNEQFF
TGCAGTGCGGGACTAGCGGGAGGTTACAATGAGCAGTTCTTC
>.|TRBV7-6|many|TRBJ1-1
CASSPQSGAMNTEAFF
TGTGCCAGCAGCCCCCAGTCCGGGGCGATGAACACTGAAGCTTTCTTT
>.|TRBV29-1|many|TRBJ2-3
CSVEQGPSTDTQYF
TGCAGCGTTGAGCAGGGGCCGTCCACAGATACGCAGTATTTT
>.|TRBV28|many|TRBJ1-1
CASSLSGTRNTEAFF
TGTGCCAGCAGTTTATCCGGGACACGCAACACTGAAGCTTTCTTT
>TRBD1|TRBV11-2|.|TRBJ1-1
CASSKERQGSAFF
TGTGCCAGCAGCAAGGAACGACAGGGATCAGCTTTCTTT
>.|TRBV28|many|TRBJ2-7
CASSFDRYYEQYF
TGTGCCAGCAGTTTTGACAGGTACTACGAGCAGTACTTC
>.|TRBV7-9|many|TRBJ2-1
CASSLGRGPDNEQFF
TGTGCCAGCAGCTTAGGGAGGGGGCCTGACAATGAGCAGTTCTTC
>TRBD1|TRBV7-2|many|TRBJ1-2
CASSRDRQLLYGYTF
TGTGCCAGCAGCCGGGACAGGCAGCTCCTCTATGGCTACACCTTC
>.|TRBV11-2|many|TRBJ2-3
CASSLELVSDTQYF
TGTGCCAGCAGCTTAGAACTAGTCTCAGATACGCAGTATTTT
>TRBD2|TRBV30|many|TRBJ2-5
CAWTAFSTSGRVETQYF
TGTGCCTGGACGGCGTTCTCGACTAGCGGGAGGGTAGAGACCCAGTACTTC
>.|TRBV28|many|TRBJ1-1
CASSFDGNTEAFF
TGTGCCAGCAGTTTCGACGGGAACACTGAAGCTTTCTTT
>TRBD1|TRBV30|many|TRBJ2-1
CAWNPDRGQNEQFF
TGTGCCTGGAACCCGGACAGGGGGCAAAATGAGCAGTTCTTC
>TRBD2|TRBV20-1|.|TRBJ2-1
CSAPGLAGGPAPRYNEQFF
TGCAGTGCGCCGGGACTAGCGGGAGGGCCAGCTCCTAGATACAATGAGCAGTTCTTC
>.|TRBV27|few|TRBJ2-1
CASSFGDLSFGEQFF
TGTGCCAGCAGTTTTGGGGACTTGAGCTTCGGGGAGCAGTTCTTC
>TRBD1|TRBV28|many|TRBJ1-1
CASSLKAGGWGTTEAFF
TGTGCCAGCAGTTTAAAGGCAGGGGGCTGGGGGACCACTGAAGCTTTCTTT
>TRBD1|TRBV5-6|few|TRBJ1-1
CASSSLTGRNTEAFF
TGTGCCAGCAGCTCGCTGACAGGGAGGAACACTGAGGCTTTCTTT